This T cell receptor (beta chain) was identified in a study of blood T cell repertoires in COVID-19. Produced via immunoSEQ multiplex PCR; TCRdb's table is partial and in-frame only. The table shows about 220,000 clones, with 88% occurring only once. CDR1 MNHEY and CDR2 SVGAGI come from the germline V gene. The V end was cut by 8 bases, the J end by 2 bases, with 10 bases between. CDR3 length: 12 residues. This TCR came from a man aged 40-55 years with acute or convalescent COVID-19. The chain uses TRBV6-5 and TRBJ2-7; no clear D gene. Sequencing was carried out using peripheral blood. CDR3 nucleotide sequence: TGTGCCAGCGGCACGAGGCCCTACGAGCAGTACTTC. Protein product: CASGTRPYEQYF.